In its sample, the clone carrying this TCR beta chain was seen many times. The antigen is not known. This entry belongs to a study of T-cell memory formation after mild COVID-19. TCRdb called the 5' RACE reads again in MiXCR, with one record for every CDR3 protein. The sample holds 200,000 to 250,000 distinct CDR3 sequences; 15% to 20% are singletons and the top ten take around 3.8%. CDR3 size: 14 residues. V lost 6 bases to trimming and J lost 0 bases, with 9 bases between them. Study-level findings and limits: Cross-reactive memory apparently joined, as some responding clones appeared in pre-infection memory. CM and EM subsets held most contracting CD4+ clones; EMRA held CD8+ ones.

The receptor was isolated from a man aged 18-30 years who had mild COVID-19 (a few samples of this study predate the infection). Cell type and time point are not known. The chain is built from TRBV12-3 or TRBV12-4 and TRBJ1-3, with D unresolved. The sequencing sample was made of PBMCs or a T cell subset sorted from them (not recorded which). The CDR3 reads CASSSTVSGNTIYF. CDR3 DNA sequence: TGTGCCAGCAGCTCAACAGTCTCTGGAAACACCATATATTTT.